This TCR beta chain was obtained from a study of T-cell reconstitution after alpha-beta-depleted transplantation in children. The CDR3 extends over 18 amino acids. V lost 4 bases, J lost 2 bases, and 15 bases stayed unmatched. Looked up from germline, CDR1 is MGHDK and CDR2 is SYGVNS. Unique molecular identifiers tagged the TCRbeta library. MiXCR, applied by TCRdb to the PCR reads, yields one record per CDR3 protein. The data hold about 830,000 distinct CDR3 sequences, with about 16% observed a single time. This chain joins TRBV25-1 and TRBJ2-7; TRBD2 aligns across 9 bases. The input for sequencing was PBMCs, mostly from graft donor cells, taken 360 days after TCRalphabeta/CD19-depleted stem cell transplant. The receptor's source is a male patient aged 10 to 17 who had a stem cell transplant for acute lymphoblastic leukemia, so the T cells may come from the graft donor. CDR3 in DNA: TGTGCCAGCAGTGGCGGGCTAGCGGGATGGCCCCGGGCCTACGAGCAGTACTTC. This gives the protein CASSGGLAGWPRAYEQYF.